This TCR beta chain was sequenced for a study of Ad26.COV2.S vaccination and SARS-CoV-2 variants (dated by TCRdb to the early 2020s). For the study in its entirety: Vaccine-arm donors were drawn from COV1001, a multicentre, randomized, double-blind, placebo-controlled phase I-IIa trial of Ad26.COV2.S in healthy adults. Ad26.COV2.S was given intramuscularly at 5x10^10 or 1x10^11 viral particles, as a single shot or as two shots 56 days apart. TCRbeta repertoire sequencing served as the tool for gauging how specific and how broad the SARS-CoV-2-reactive T cell receptors were following Ad26.COV2.S vaccination. The TCR-sequenced set comprised about 32 samples: approximately 20 Ad26.COV2.S vaccine recipients, 5 placebo recipients and 8 SARS-CoV-2 convalescent individuals. Trial participants were randomized into five groups of five, in which low-dose or high-dose Ad26.COV2.S was given once or twice, or placebo was given on both occasions. Blinding of investigators to trial group allocation was maintained during experiments and outcome assessment.

The immunoSEQ Assay was used to sequence TCRbeta CDR3 regions. After extraction, genomic DNA underwent amplification by bias-controlled multiplex PCR, followed by high-throughput sequencing. The original pipeline was this. To quantify the absolute abundance of every unique TCRbeta CDR3 region, sequences were collapsed and filtered. T cell fraction was estimated by normalizing TCRbeta template counts to usable DNA, which was measured by amplifying reference genes present in all nucleated cells. Repertoire TCRs were annotated as SARS-CoV-2-specific when V gene, CDR3 amino acid sequence and J gene were exactly matched to a known reactive TCR set. The reference SARS-CoV-2 TCR set was derived from MIRA and filtered for enrichment in COVID-19-positive ImmuneCODE repertoires, a step that removed public or cross-reactive TCRs. Drawing on the MIRA antigens, annotated TCRs were analysed further at the level of specific ORF or position within ORF. Breadth was defined as annotated unique rearrangements over total unique productive rearrangements; depth was the summed frequency of those rearrangements. TCR breadth was compared between groups using two-sided Wilcoxon rank-sum tests. TCRdb obtained this table from immuneACCESS and retained in-frame rearrangements with V and J assigned. These tables miss some clones; where compared with another copy, unresolved V genes account for less than half of the shortfall, and the remainder is unexplained. Clone size and the V and J calls come from that table; the DNA yielded D and trimming. Across this sample there are more than 300,000 clones, with about 82% seen only once. Of the sample, more than 1.5% falls within the top ten clones.

Study-wide findings and limitations: According to the authors, total T cell responses may have been underestimated by the TCR breadth and depth analyses. Compared with placebo recipients, Ad26.COV2.S recipients showed higher spike-specific TCR breadth (P = 0.0014). Comparing responses between vaccine doses or regimens was not something the study was powered to do. After vaccination, spike-specific CD8+ and CD4+ T cell responses were reported to show substantial breadth. Non-spike TCR breadth was comparable between vaccine and placebo recipients, consistent with the vaccine containing only spike.

Based on the germline V gene, the CDR1 and CDR2 sequences are SGDLS and YYNGEE. The CDR3, cysteine through phenylalanine, is 15 amino acids long. The CDR3 DNA has 45 bases and is translated from base 1. Trimming costs V 4 bases and J 1 base, and their ends lie 13 bases apart. On this clone itself: Its antigen is unknown. The record has no base qualities; no much larger clone is one base away.

The label giving this sample's treatment or condition can be read as: about 20 received Ad26.COV2.S at low or high dose, single or two shots; roughly five received placebo; per-sample allocation not given. For vaccine and placebo recipients, the sequenced repertoires came from samples collected on day 63 after the first injection. In Cohort 1b, fewer than 30 adults aged 18-55 years were enrolled at a single site in Boston, USA, between 29 July and 7 August 2020. Ad26.COV2.S consisted of a replication-incompetent adenovirus type 26 vector by which a prefusion-stabilized SARS-CoV-2 spike protein from the original Wuhan strain was expressed.

The chain employs TRBV9 and TRBJ2-3, with the D call perhaps TRBD1 or TRBD2, each one matching 6 bases. The sequence came from a person between 18 and 60 years old who received the Ad26.COV2.S COVID-19 vaccine or a placebo. Specimen: peripheral blood, collected in a trial of Ad26.COV2.S vaccine versus placebo. The sequenced DNA is TGTGCCAGCAGCCCCCGGGGGCCTGGCACAGATACGCAGTATTTT. It encodes CASSPRGPGTDTQYF. Where the CDR3 stops, the reference TRBV9 and TRBJ2-3 genes take over; the full variable domain is DSGVTQTPKHLITATGQRVTLRCSPRSGDLSVYWYQQSLDQGLQFLIQYYNGEERAKGNILERFSAQQFPDLHSELNLSSLELGDSALYFCASSPRGPGTDTQYFGPGTRLTVL.